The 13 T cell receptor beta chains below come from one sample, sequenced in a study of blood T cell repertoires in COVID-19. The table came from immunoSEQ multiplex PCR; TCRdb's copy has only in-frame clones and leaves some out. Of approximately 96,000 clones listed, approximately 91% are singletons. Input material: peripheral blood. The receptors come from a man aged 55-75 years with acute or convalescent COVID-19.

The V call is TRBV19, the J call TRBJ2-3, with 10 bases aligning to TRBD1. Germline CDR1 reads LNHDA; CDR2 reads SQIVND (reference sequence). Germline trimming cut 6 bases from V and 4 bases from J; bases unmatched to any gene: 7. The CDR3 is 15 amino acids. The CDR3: CASSSLTGGADTQYF. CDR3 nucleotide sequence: TGTGCCAGTAGCTCCCTGACAGGGGGCGCAGATACGCAGTATTTT.

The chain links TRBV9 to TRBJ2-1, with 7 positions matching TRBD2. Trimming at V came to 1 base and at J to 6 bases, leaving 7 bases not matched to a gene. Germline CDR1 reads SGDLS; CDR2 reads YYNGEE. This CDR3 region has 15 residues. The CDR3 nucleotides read TGTGCCAGCAGCGTAATGTCTAGCGGAGTCAATGAGCAGTTCTTC. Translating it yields CASSVMSSGVNEQFF.

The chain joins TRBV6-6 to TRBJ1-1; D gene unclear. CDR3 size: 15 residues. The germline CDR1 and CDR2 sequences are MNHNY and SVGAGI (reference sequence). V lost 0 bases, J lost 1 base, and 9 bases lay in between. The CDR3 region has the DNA TGTGCCAGCAGTTACTCGAGATACCAGAACACTGAAGCTTTCTTT. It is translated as CASSYSRYQNTEAFF.

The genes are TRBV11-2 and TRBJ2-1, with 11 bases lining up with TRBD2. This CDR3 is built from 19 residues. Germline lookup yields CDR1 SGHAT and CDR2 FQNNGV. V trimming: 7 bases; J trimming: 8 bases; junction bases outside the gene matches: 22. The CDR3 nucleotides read TGTGCCAGCACCGATGTCCTCGGTACTAGCGGGAGTTTGTTCCATGAGCAGTTCTTC. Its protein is CASTDVLGTSGSLFHEQFF. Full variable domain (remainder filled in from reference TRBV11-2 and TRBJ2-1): EAGVAQSPRYKIIEKRQSVAFWCNPISGHATLYWYQQILGQGPKLLIQFQNNGVVDDSQLPKDRFSAERLKGVDSTLKIQPAKLEDSAVYLCASTDVLGTSGSLFHEQFFGPGTRLTVL.

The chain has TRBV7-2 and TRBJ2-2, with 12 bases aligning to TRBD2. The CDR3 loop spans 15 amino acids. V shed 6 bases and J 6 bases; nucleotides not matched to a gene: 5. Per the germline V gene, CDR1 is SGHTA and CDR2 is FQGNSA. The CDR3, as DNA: TGTGCCAGCAGGCCTCTAGCGGGAGGGGCCGGGGAGCTGTTTTTT. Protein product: CASRPLAGGAGELFF.

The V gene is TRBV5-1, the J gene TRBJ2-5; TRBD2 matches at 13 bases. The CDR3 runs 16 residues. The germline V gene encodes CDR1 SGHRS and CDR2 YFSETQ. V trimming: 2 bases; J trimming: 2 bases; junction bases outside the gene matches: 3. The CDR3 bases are TGCGCCAGCAGCTTAGGGACTAGCGGGATGCAAGAGACCCAGTACTTC. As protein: CASSLGTSGMQETQYF.

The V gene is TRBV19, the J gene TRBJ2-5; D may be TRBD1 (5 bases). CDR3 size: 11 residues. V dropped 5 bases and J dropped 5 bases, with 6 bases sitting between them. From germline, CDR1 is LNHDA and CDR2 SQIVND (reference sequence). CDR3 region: CASSPGETQYF. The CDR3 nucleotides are TGTGCCAGTAGTCCAGGGGAGACCCAGTACTTC.

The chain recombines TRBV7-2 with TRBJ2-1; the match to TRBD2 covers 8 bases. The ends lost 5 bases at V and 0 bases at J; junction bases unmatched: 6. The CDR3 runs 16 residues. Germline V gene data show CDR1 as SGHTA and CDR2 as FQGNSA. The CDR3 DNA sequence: TGTGCCAGCAGCCCCGCGGCGGGAGGCTCCTACAATGAGCAGTTCTTC. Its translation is CASSPAAGGSYNEQFF.

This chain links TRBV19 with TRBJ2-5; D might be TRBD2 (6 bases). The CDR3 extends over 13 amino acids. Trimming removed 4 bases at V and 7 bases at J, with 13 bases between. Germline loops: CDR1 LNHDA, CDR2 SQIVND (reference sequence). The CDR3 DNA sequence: TGTGCCAGTAGTAAGGGACCCGGGGGGACCCAGTACTTC. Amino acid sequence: CASSKGPGGTQYF.

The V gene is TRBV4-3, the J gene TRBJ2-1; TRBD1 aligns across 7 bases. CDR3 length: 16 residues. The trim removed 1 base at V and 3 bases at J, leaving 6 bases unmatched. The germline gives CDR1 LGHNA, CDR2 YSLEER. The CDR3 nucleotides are TGCGCCAGCAGCCAAGGTGCGGCAGGGGGCTACAATGAGCAGTTCTTC. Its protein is CASSQGAAGGYNEQFF.

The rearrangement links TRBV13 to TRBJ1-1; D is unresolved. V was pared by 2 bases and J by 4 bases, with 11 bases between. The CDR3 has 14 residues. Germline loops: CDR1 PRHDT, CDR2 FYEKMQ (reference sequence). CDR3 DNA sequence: TGTGCCAGCAGCTTACCACGGAGGTCCACTGAAGCTTTCTTT. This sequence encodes CASSLPRRSTEAFF.

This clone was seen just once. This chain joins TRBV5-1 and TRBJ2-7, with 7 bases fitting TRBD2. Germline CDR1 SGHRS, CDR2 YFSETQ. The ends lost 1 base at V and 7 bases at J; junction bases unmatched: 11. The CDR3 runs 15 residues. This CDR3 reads CASSLFGTTLGEQYF. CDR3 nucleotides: TGCGCCAGCAGCTTGTTCGGGACTACCTTGGGAGAGCAGTACTTC.

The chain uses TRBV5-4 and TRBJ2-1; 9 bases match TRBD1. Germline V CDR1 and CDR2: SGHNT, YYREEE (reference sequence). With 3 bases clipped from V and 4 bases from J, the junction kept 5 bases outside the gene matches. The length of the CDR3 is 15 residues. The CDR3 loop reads CASSSNRGRYNEQFF. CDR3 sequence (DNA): TGTGCCAGCAGCTCAAACAGGGGGCGGTACAATGAGCAGTTCTTC.